Listed below are T cell receptor beta chains from one sample, sequenced in a study of PD-L1 blockade in urothelial cancer. Only in-frame clones appear in the TCRdb table, and some are missing; sequencing was by immunoSEQ multiplex PCR. The table shows around 41,000 clones, with roughly 80% occurring only once. The sample here was PBMCs, taken around atezolizumab (anti-PD-L1) treatment. Receptors originate from a man aged 60 to 75 with urothelial cancer. Both conserved end residues are trimmed from each CDR3. The order of the fields is clone size, V gene, CDR3 protein. Clone size is stated in some rows and not others, as once, few, many or a class when expanded.

clone size: .; V gene: TRBV19; CDR3 protein: ASSRQIDFLF
clone size: .; V gene: TRBV19; CDR3 protein: ASSIGGKREQF
clone size: .; V gene: TRBV5-1; CDR3 protein: ASSPRGGLGYT
clone size: .; V gene: TRBV4-1; CDR3 protein: ASSQSAGLTYEQY
clone size: .; V gene: TRBV11-2; CDR3 protein: ASSLGVSGYGYT
clone size: .; V gene: TRBV5-1; CDR3 protein: ASSRGGGRTDTQY
clone size: .; V gene: TRBV5-1; CDR3 protein: ASSLALAGTDEQF
clone size: once; V gene: TRBV7-9; CDR3 protein: ASGVDGDYEQY
clone size: .; V gene: TRBV5-4; CDR3 protein: ASSLTGLGANVLT
clone size: few; V gene: TRBV19; CDR3 protein: ASSPRDRGGYEQY
clone size: few; V gene: TRBV28; CDR3 protein: ASSLGGEGQETQY
clone size: .; V gene: TRBV20-1; CDR3 protein: SARDRGKQF
clone size: .; V gene: TRBV10-3; CDR3 protein: ATEVGSEQY
clone size: .; V gene: TRBV6-1; CDR3 protein: ASSEPLTGGEKLF
clone size: .; V gene: TRBV7-8; CDR3 protein: ASSLGGTGEKLF
clone size: .; V gene: TRBV28; CDR3 protein: ASSLAGAQADTQY
clone size: .; V gene: TRBV5-6; CDR3 protein: ASSLRRVPSNTGELF
clone size: .; V gene: TRBV4-1; CDR3 protein: ASSRGQGEDEKLF
clone size: .; V gene: TRBV6-5; CDR3 protein: ASSSGQTYEQY
clone size: .; V gene: TRBV5-4; CDR3 protein: ASSRTSGGRGEQY
clone size: .; V gene: TRBV6-1; CDR3 protein: ASSADQETPEGYT
clone size: few; V gene: TRBV11-3; CDR3 protein: ASSGGGGDEQF
clone size: .; V gene: TRBV10-3; CDR3 protein: AISGLAGGFAETQY
clone size: few; V gene: TRBV5-6; CDR3 protein: ASSAGTHYGYT
clone size: once; V gene: TRBV13; CDR3 protein: ASRRQGRSPLH
clone size: .; V gene: TRBV5-1; CDR3 protein: ASSWTGEGEKLF
clone size: .; V gene: TRBV30; CDR3 protein: AWSSGDATNEKLF
clone size: .; V gene: TRBV5-1; CDR3 protein: ASSPLLSSDNEQF
clone size: .; V gene: TRBV28; CDR3 protein: ASSLIGRNEQF
clone size: .; V gene: TRBV5-4; CDR3 protein: ASSVLGQGSYEQY
clone size: .; V gene: TRBV2; CDR3 protein: ASSDRTPQPQH
clone size: .; V gene: TRBV7-2; CDR3 protein: ASSPLTGIGNTIY